The clone carrying this T cell receptor beta chain was seen just once. The antigen remains unidentified. The CDR3 extends over 15 amino acids. From germline, CDR1 is MDHEN and CDR2 SYDVKM. The J segment lost 3 bases and the V segment lost 3 bases, leaving 5 bases of the junction unmatched. PCR used 60 Vbeta primers and 13 Jbeta primers. Only in-frame clones appear in the TCRdb table, and some are missing; sequencing was by immunoSEQ multiplex PCR. The table shows around 110,000 clones, with around 70% occurring only once. This entry is derived from a study of cytomegalovirus exposure and HLA in healthy donors. Study-wide findings and caveats: Follow-up analysis later connected one missense variant in DCLRE1C with trimming of TCR beta V- and J-genes. Previous analysis showed most TCR beta V segments were productive about 87% or about 30% of the time.

The chain uses TRBV28 and TRBJ1-2; 9 bases fit TRBD1. This receptor was obtained from a man younger than 45 in good health and CMV-seropositive. Sequencing input: PBMCs. The CDR3 sequence is CASSFRDRAYYGYTF. The CDR3 bases are TGTGCCAGCAGTTTCCGGGACAGGGCGTACTATGGCTACACCTTC.